These 12 T cell receptor beta chains came from one sample sequenced in a study of cytomegalovirus exposure and HLA in healthy donors. PCR employed 60 Vbeta and 13 Jbeta primers. Using immunoSEQ multiplex PCR, the repertoire was profiled, and TCRdb retains in-frame clones only, with some absent. The table for this sample gives roughly 39,000 clones. Sequenced: PBMCs. The receptor set was obtained from a man aged 25-45 years in good health and CMV-seronegative.

The chain is built from TRBV9 and TRBJ2-7, with 9 bases fitting TRBD2. The V and J ends lost 0 bases and 5 bases, in that order; junction bases with no gene match: 6. Looked up from germline, CDR1 is SGDLS and CDR2 is YYNGEE. The CDR3 length is 15 residues. The CDR3 sequence: CASSVGVAGEDEQYF. CDR3 DNA sequence: TGTGCCAGCAGCGTAGGAGTAGCGGGAGAAGACGAGCAGTACTTC.

Here the CDR3 DNA reads TGTGCCAGCAGGGGGCCGGAAGGACGGACCTACGAGCAGTACTTC. Translation: CASRGPEGRTYEQYF. J is TRBJ2-7 and V is TRBV28; D may be TRBD1 (5 bases). Germline V lookup: CDR1 MDHEN, CDR2 SYDVKM. V was trimmed by 6 bases and J by 2 bases, leaving 17 bases between them. This CDR3 contains 15 residues.

The gene calls are TRBV18 and TRBJ1-1, with 8 positions matching TRBD1. After removal of 2 bases from V and 1 base from J, the junction contained 9 bases not matched to a gene. CDR1 and CDR2 from the germline V gene are KGHSH and LQKENI. The CDR3 length is 17 residues. CDR3 residues: CASSPTNRGVENTEAFF. The CDR3 DNA is TGTGCCAGCTCACCAACTAACAGGGGGGTAGAGAACACTGAAGCTTTCTTT.

V usage is TRBV29-1 and J usage is TRBJ2-7, with D uncertain. CDR3 length: 13 amino acids. Germline-derived CDR1 and CDR2 are SQVTM and ANQGSEA. The ends were cut back, 3 bases at V and 1 base at J, with 10 bases in the middle. The CDR3 DNA reads TGCAGCGTTGAGTCAGTGCAGTCCTACGAGCAGTACTTC. This encodes CSVESVQSYEQYF.

This sequence joins TRBV5-4 and TRBJ1-1; D is unclear. V was trimmed by 0 bases and J by 1 base, leaving 7 bases between them. CDR3 size: 14 residues. Germline assignment: CDR1 SGHNT and CDR2 YYREEE (reference sequence). The CDR3 loop reads CASSLDSGNTEAFF. Written as DNA, the CDR3 is TGTGCCAGCAGCTTGGACAGCGGGAACACTGAAGCTTTCTTT.

The chain carries TRBV6-6 and TRBJ1-2; D gene ambiguous. This CDR3 is built from 14 residues. Germline V CDR1 and CDR2: MNHNY, SVGAGI (reference sequence). V was pared by 6 bases and J by 1 base, with 12 bases between. CDR3 sequence (DNA): TGTGCCAGCAGCCTCTGGACTTTTAACTATGGCTACACCTTC. It codes for CASSLWTFNYGYTF.

The J gene is TRBJ2-7, the V gene TRBV27; 9 positions agree with TRBD1. Germline assignment: CDR1 MNHEY and CDR2 SMNVEV (reference sequence). The junction had 7 bases not matched to a gene; V was cut back by 3 bases and J by 4 bases. The CDR3 sequence is 15 residues long. The CDR3 protein is CASSFLGQGPYEQYF. The CDR3, as DNA: TGTGCCAGCAGTTTTCTTGGACAGGGGCCATACGAGCAGTACTTC.

The chain is built from TRBV9 and TRBJ2-1; TRBD1 aligns across 9 bases. V lost 4 bases, J lost 12 bases, and 5 bases stayed unmatched. The length of the CDR3 is 12 residues. In germline, CDR1 is SGDLS, CDR2 YYNGEE. CDR3 amino acids: CASSRTGEAQFF. In nucleotides, the CDR3 is TGTGCCAGCAGCAGGACAGGGGAGGCGCAGTTCTTC.

The V call is TRBV9, the J call TRBJ2-7, with 9 bases that match TRBD1. The V gene end was trimmed by 4 bases and the J gene end by 6 bases; junction bases not matched to a gene: 11. The CDR3 extends over 15 amino acids. Germline CDR1 and CDR2: SGDLS and YYNGEE. The DNA of the CDR3 is TGTGCCAGCAGCCCGGCGGGACAGGGTGATCGCGAGCAGTACTTC. This gives the protein CASSPAGQGDREQYF.

The chain links TRBV30 to TRBJ1-2; a possible D gene is TRBD1 (5 bases). CDR1 is GTSNPN, CDR2 SVGIG, per germline (reference sequence). Between the trimmed V and J ends, which lost 8 bases and 5 bases, there was a span of 12 bases. This CDR3 is built from 11 residues. The CDR3 spells CAQPGGYGYTF. CDR3 sequence (DNA): TGTGCCCAACCGGGGGGTTATGGCTACACCTTC.

The chain has TRBV7-9 and TRBJ2-5; the D gene is possibly TRBD2 (5 bases). Germline CDR1 reads SEHNR; CDR2 reads FQNEAQ (reference sequence). V lost 2 bases and J 2 bases, leaving 12 bases between the germline ends. This CDR3 spans 15 amino acids. The CDR3 loop is CASSLPRLLQETQYF. CDR3 DNA: TGTGCCAGCAGCTTACCCCGACTACTGCAAGAGACCCAGTACTTC.

This chain links TRBV29-1 with TRBJ2-1; no definite D call. This CDR3 has 13 amino acids. Trimming removed 6 bases from V and 5 bases from J, with 14 bases in between. CDR1 is SQVTM and CDR2 is ANQGSEA in the germline V gene. The DNA of the CDR3 is TGCAGCGTCCTACCTGACAACGACAATGAGCAGTTCTTC. It yields the protein CSVLPDNDNEQFF.